These T cell receptor beta chains were read from a single sample in a study of cytomegalovirus exposure and HLA in healthy donors. Profiling relied on immunoSEQ multiplex PCR, and the TCRdb table lists in-frame clones only, not all of them. The sample has 150,000 to 200,000 clones; 65% to 75% are singletons. The sequenced sample consisted of PBMCs. These TCRs come from a human donor in good health. Both conserved end residues are trimmed from each CDR3.

V	J	CDR3
TRBV7-8	TRBJ1-4	ASSLGGSATNEKLF
TRBV9	TRBJ1-1	ASSVVPGPEAF
TRBV29-1	TRBJ1-4	STSSGIGNEKLF
TRBV19	TRBJ2-7	ASSINTGDPYEQY
TRBV10-3	TRBJ1-2	AISGTGANYGYT
TRBV30	TRBJ1-3	ASGQAYSGNTIY
TRBV5-1	TRBJ1-4	ASSYQTANEKLF
TRBV7-9	TRBJ2-7	ASSSRGGQSILDEQY
TRBV7-3	TRBJ1-1	ASSPAPGDGNTEAF
TRBV14	TRBJ2-7	ASSLTGGKEQY
TRBV5-4	TRBJ1-2	ASGGVYGYT
TRBV27	TRBJ2-1	ASSPGQGHGGNEQF
TRBV5-1	TRBJ2-2	ASSVDRAVGELF
TRBV5-1	TRBJ1-5	ASSPGQRSQPQH
TRBV19	TRBJ2-1	ASSPRFTGINEQF
TRBV11-3	TRBJ2-5	ASSLNIQGTQY
TRBV2	TRBJ2-7	ASSEGGRGTSYEQY
TRBV11-2	TRBJ2-1	ASSPLRLAGRHNEQF
TRBV5-6	TRBJ2-7	ASSWWTDNYEQY
TRBV5-4	TRBJ2-7	ASSPWGGGYEQY
TRBV5-4	TRBJ1-6	ASSLPGQDRNSPLH
TRBV5-6	TRBJ1-2	ASSINRGGYT
TRBV5-6	TRBJ1-6	ASSLGGSGQWSPLH
TRBV2	TRBJ2-3	ATSLIGVRSDTQY
TRBV7-9	TRBJ1-4	ASSPPGFGTNEKLF
TRBV6-1	TRBJ2-5	ASSEKVTGIDETQY
TRBV6-5	TRBJ2-5	ASSSDQGRTQY
TRBV7-8	TRBJ1-6	ASRDQGSYNSPLH
TRBV7-3	TRBJ2-2	ASSFGQGNTGELF